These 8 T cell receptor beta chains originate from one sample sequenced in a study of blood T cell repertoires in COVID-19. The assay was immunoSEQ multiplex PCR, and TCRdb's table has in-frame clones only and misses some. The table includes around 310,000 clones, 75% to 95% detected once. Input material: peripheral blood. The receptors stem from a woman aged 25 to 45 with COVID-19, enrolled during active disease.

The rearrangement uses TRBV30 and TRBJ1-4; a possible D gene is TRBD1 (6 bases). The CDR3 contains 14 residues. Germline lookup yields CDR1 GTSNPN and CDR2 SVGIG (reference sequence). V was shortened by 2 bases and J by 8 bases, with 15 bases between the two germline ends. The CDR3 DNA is TGTGCCTGGAGTCTCATGACAGGCCACGAAAAACTGTTTTTT. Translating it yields CAWSLMTGHEKLFF.

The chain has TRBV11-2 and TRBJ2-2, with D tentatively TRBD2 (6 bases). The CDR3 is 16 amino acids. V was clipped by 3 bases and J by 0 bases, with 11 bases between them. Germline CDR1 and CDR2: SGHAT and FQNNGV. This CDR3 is CASSFWDSPNTGELFF. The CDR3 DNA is TGTGCCAGCAGCTTTTGGGACTCTCCGAACACCGGGGAGCTGTTTTTT.

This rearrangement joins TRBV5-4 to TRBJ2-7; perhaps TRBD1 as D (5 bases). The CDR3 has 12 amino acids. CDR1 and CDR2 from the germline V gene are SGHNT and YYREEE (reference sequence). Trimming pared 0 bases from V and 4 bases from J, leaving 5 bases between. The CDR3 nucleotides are TGTGCCAGCAGCTTGGGGACATACGAGCAGTACTTC. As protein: CASSLGTYEQYF.

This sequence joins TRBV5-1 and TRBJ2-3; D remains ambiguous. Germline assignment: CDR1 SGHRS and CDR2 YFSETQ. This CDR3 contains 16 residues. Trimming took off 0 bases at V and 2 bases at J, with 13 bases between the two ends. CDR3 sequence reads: CASSLGPMASTDTQYF. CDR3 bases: TGCGCCAGCAGCTTGGGCCCGATGGCCTCCACAGATACGCAGTATTTT.

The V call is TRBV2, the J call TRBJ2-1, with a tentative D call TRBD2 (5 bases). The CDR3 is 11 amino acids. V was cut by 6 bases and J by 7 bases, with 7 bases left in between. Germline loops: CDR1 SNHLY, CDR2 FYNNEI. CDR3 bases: TGTGCCAGCAGACTAGTGAATGAGCAGTTCTTC. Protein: CASRLVNEQFF.

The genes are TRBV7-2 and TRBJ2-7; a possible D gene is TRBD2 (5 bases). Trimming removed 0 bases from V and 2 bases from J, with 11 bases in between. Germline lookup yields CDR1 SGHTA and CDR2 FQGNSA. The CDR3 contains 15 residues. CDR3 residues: CASSLAAGLAYEQYF. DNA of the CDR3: TGTGCCAGCAGCTTAGCGGCAGGACTCGCCTACGAGCAGTACTTC.

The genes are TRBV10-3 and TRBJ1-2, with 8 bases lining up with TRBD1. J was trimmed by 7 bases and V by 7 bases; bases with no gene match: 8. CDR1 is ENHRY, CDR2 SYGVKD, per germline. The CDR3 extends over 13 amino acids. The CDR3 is CAIIKDRETGYTF. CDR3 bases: TGTGCCATCATTAAGGACAGGGAGACTGGCTACACCTTC.

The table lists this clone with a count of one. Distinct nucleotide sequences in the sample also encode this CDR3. CDR3 region: CSASGNTEAFF. The CDR3 bases are TGCAGTGCTTCAGGAAACACTGAAGCTTTCTTT. The chain uses TRBV20-1 and TRBJ1-1; D call uncertain. CDR3 length: 11 residues. V lost 5 bases and J lost 2, with 6 bases in between. The V gene's germline CDR1 is DFQATT and CDR2 SNEGSKA (reference sequence).